One sample yielded the 26 T cell receptor beta chains listed below, sequenced in a study of cytomegalovirus exposure and HLA in healthy donors. Amplification used 60 Vbeta primers and 13 Jbeta primers. The repertoire was sequenced with immunoSEQ multiplex PCR; TCRdb's copy has only in-frame clones and lacks some. The data show about 120,000 clones, about 80% seen once. The sequenced sample consisted of PBMCs. The receptors originated from a male donor in good health and CMV-seronegative.

The rearrangement joins TRBV27 to TRBJ1-1; no clear D. Trimming took off 7 bases at V and 10 bases at J, with 13 bases between the two ends. Germline CDR1 reads MNHEY; CDR2 reads SMNVEV (reference sequence). This CDR3 has 11 residues. CDR3 region: CASTNMGGAFF. In DNA, the CDR3 is TGTGCCAGCACCAACATGGGAGGAGCTTTCTTT.

This chain connects TRBV2 to TRBJ2-5, with TRBD2 matching over 9 bases. The CDR3 extends over 17 amino acids. V shed 1 base and J 0 bases; nucleotides not matched to a gene: 6. Looked up from germline, CDR1 is SNHLY and CDR2 is FYNNEI. This CDR3 reads CASSEVLLAGNQETQYF. The CDR3 DNA follows: TGTGCCAGCAGTGAAGTCCTGCTAGCGGGAAACCAAGAGACCCAGTACTTC.

The V call is TRBV13, the J call TRBJ1-2; D may be TRBD1 (6 bases). V gave up 5 bases and J gave up 1 base, with 14 bases separating them. The CDR3 spans 15 residues. Germline V lookup: CDR1 PRHDT, CDR2 FYEKMQ (reference sequence). This chain's CDR3 is CASSPSGENNYGYTF. The DNA of the CDR3 is TGTGCCAGCAGCCCGTCAGGGGAAAATAACTATGGCTACACCTTC.

The CDR3, as DNA: TGTGCCGCTCAAGGGAGGGCCCTCGCGAACACCGGGGAGCTGTTTTTT. As protein: CAAQGRALANTGELFF. The chain uses TRBV28 and TRBJ2-2; the match to TRBD2 covers 7 bases. The length of the CDR3 is 16 residues. Germline CDR1 and CDR2: MDHEN and SYDVKM. The ends lost 11 bases at V and 0 bases at J; junction bases unmatched: 12.

The chain employs TRBV5-1 and TRBJ1-2; D is ambiguous. CDR1 is SGHRS, CDR2 YFSETQ, per germline. CDR3 size: 13 residues. V gave up 2 bases and J gave up 10 bases, with 15 bases separating them. The CDR3: CASSFFQAGVYTF. The CDR3 DNA reads as TGCGCCAGCAGCTTTTTCCAGGCGGGTGTCTACACCTTC.

V usage is TRBV29-1 and J usage is TRBJ2-2; D is undetermined. Germline CDR1 SQVTM, CDR2 ANQGSEA. V gave up 4 bases and J gave up 2 bases, with 14 bases separating them. This CDR3 spans 15 amino acids. CDR3 residues: CSVALRRRNTGELFF. In DNA form, the CDR3 reads TGCAGCGTTGCCCTTAGACGGAGAAACACCGGGGAGCTGTTTTTT.

This clone was observed a few times. The rearrangement links TRBV4-2 to TRBJ2-7, with a tentative D call TRBD1 (6 bases). With 2 bases removed from V and 4 bases from J, the gap between germline ends came to 21 bases. The germline CDR1 and CDR2 sequences are LGHNA and YNFKEQ. The CDR3 loop spans 17 amino acids. The CDR3 region has the DNA TGTGCCAGCAGCCAAAGGGGGTCGGGGATAGAGACGTACGAGCAGTACTTC. It yields the protein CASSQRGSGIETYEQYF.

This chain connects TRBV30 to TRBJ1-2, with a possible D match to TRBD1 (5 bases). Germline CDR1 and CDR2: GTSNPN and SVGIG (reference sequence). CDR3 length equals 13 residues. V was pared by 1 base and J by 4 bases, with 10 bases between. This CDR3 reads CAWSDLGLYGYTF. CDR3 coding DNA: TGTGCCTGGAGTGATCTGGGGCTCTATGGCTACACCTTC.

The chain joins TRBV30 to TRBJ2-3, with no clear D. The CDR3 runs to 13 residues. V lost 4 bases to trimming and J lost 0 bases, with 8 bases between them. CDR1 and CDR2 (germline): GTSNPN, SVGIG (reference sequence). In DNA form, the CDR3 reads TGTGCCTGGACCCCTATAAGCACAGATACGCAGTATTTT. Translated: CAWTPISTDTQYF. Combining the CDR3 with reference TRBV30 and TRBJ2-3 gives the whole variable domain SQTIHQWPATLVQPVGSPLSLECTVEGTSNPNLYWYRQAAGRGLQLLFYSVGIGQISSEVPQNLSASRPQDRQFILSSKKLLLSDSGFYLCAWTPISTDTQYFGPGTRLTVL.

This chain connects TRBV4-1 to TRBJ1-5, with D maybe TRBD1 (6 bases). This CDR3 has 16 amino acids. The germline V gene has CDR1 MGHRA and CDR2 YSYEKL. V was shortened by 0 bases and J by 2 bases, with 11 bases between the two germline ends. The CDR3 reads CASSQEGGAGNQPQHF. The CDR3 bases are TGCGCCAGCAGCCAAGAAGGGGGGGCGGGCAATCAGCCCCAGCATTTT.

The chain uses TRBV27 and TRBJ1-5; TRBD1 is a possible D gene (5 bases). V dropped 2 bases and J dropped 6 bases, with 17 bases sitting between them. The CDR3 spans 16 residues. From germline, CDR1 is MNHEY and CDR2 SMNVEV (reference sequence). CDR3 amino acids: CASSLTAMGGRQPQHF. In DNA form, the CDR3 reads TGTGCCAGCAGTTTAACCGCCATGGGGGGTCGTCAGCCCCAGCATTTT.

The V gene is TRBV27, the J gene TRBJ2-7, with 7 bases identical to TRBD1. After removal of 0 bases from V and 0 bases from J, the junction contained 2 bases not matched to a gene. This CDR3 comprises 15 residues. Germline V lookup: CDR1 MNHEY, CDR2 SMNVEV (reference sequence). In DNA form, the CDR3 reads TGTGCCAGCAGTTTATCGACAGGGAACTCCTACGAGCAGTACTTC. Encoded protein: CASSLSTGNSYEQYF.

The genes are TRBV11-2 and TRBJ1-1; 11 bases agree with TRBD1. Germline V gives CDR1 SGHAT, CDR2 FQNNGV. This CDR3 is built from 13 residues. The J segment lost 6 bases and the V segment lost 4 bases, leaving 1 base of the junction unmatched. CDR3 nucleotides: TGTGCCAGCAGCTCGGGACAGGGGGCTGAAGCTTTCTTT. This translates into CASSSGQGAEAFF.

This clone was picked up one time. The chain couples TRBV11-2 to TRBJ1-1; TRBD1 matches at 7 bases. This CDR3 contains 15 residues. CDR1 is SGHAT and CDR2 is FQNNGV in the germline V gene. V dropped 6 bases and J dropped 0; count of bases not matched to a gene: 7. The CDR3 here is CASSSQTGMNTEAFF. CDR3 sequence (DNA): TGTGCCAGCAGTTCCCAGACAGGGATGAACACTGAAGCTTTCTTT. Using reference TRBV11-2 and TRBJ1-1 for the parts outside the CDR3, the full variable domain is EAGVAQSPRYKIIEKRQSVAFWCNPISGHATLYWYQQILGQGPKLLIQFQNNGVVDDSQLPKDRFSAERLKGVDSTLKIQPAKLEDSAVYLCASSSQTGMNTEAFFGQGTRLTVV.

As for this clone: The junction departs from the called germline gene at one end, perhaps through a read error. The same CDR3 can be traced to other DNA sequences in this sample. CDR3 nucleotides: TGCGCCAGCAGTTCACCTACAGGCACAGATACGCAGTATTTT. Its translation: CASSSPTGTDTQYF. The chain employs TRBV28 and TRBJ2-3; D not resolved. Germline CDR1 reads MDHEN; CDR2 reads SYDVKM. The CDR3 is made up of 14 amino acids.

The gene calls are TRBV6-5 and TRBJ2-1; 14 bases are shared with TRBD2. The germline CDR1 and CDR2 sequences are MNHEY and SVGAGI. This CDR3 comprises 15 residues. V lost 5 bases and J lost 3; bases outside the gene matches: 0. The CDR3 region has the DNA TGTGCCAGCAGTGGACTAGCGGGAGGCTACAATGAGCAGTTCTTC. The encoded protein is CASSGLAGGYNEQFF.

The chain has TRBV9 and TRBJ1-2, with TRBD1 matching over 9 bases. This CDR3 region has 13 residues. V was pared by 3 bases and J by 8 bases, with 5 bases of the junction left unmatched. Germline CDR1 reads SGDLS; CDR2 reads YYNGEE. DNA for the CDR3: TGTGCCAGCAGCGCCAGGACAGGGGACGGCTACACCTTC. Amino acid sequence: CASSARTGDGYTF. Using reference TRBV9 and TRBJ1-2 for the parts outside the CDR3, the full variable domain is DSGVTQTPKHLITATGQRVTLRCSPRSGDLSVYWYQQSLDQGLQFLIQYYNGEERAKGNILERFSAQQFPDLHSELNLSSLELGDSALYFCASSARTGDGYTFGSGTRLTVV.

With regard to this clone: The junction does not match germline at one end; this may be a read error. The chain employs TRBV29-1 and TRBJ2-7; D perhaps matches TRBD2 (6 bases). The CDR3 sequence is 14 residues long. Germline CDR1 and CDR2: SQVTM and ANQGSEA. This chain's CDR3 is CSVLPGLSSHEQYF. CDR3 nucleotide sequence: TGCAGCGTTCTACCTGGACTATCCTCCCACGAGCAGTACTTC.

The chain carries TRBV5-6 and TRBJ1-1; tentative D call: TRBD1 (5 bases). Germline CDR1 and CDR2: SGHDT and YYEEEE. Trimming left V 0 bases short and J 11 bases short, with 14 bases between. The CDR3 consists of 13 residues. CDR3 DNA: TGTGCCAGCAGCTTGGTTCCGGGGGGTGGGGCTTTCTTT. It specifies CASSLVPGGGAFF.

This rearrangement joins TRBV5-1 to TRBJ2-3; 10 bases match TRBD1. The CDR3 is 16 amino acids. With 4 bases clipped from V and 5 bases from J, the junction kept 10 bases outside the gene matches. Germline CDR1 is SGHRS and CDR2 is YFSETQ. This chain's CDR3 is CASSTGQGGAGDTQYF. The CDR3 DNA reads TGCGCCAGCAGCACAGGACAGGGGGGTGCTGGAGATACGCAGTATTTT. Supplemented by reference TRBV5-1 and TRBJ2-3, the full variable domain reads KAGVTQTPRYLIKTRGQQVTLSCSPISGHRSVSWYQQTPGQGLQFLFEYFSETQRNKGNFPGRFSGRQFSNSRSEMNVSTLELGDSALYLCASSTGQGGAGDTQYFGPGTRLTVL.

This clone was counted a few times. The chain is built from TRBV25-1 and TRBJ1-6; the match to TRBD1 covers 9 bases. Germline V gene data show CDR1 as MGHDK and CDR2 as SYGVNS. J was trimmed by 13 bases and V by 4 bases; bases with no gene match: 11. The CDR3 consists of 15 residues. The CDR3 sequence: CASSGQGTGTVPLHF. CDR3 DNA sequence: TGTGCCAGCAGTGGGCAAGGGACAGGGACTGTGCCCCTCCACTTT. Full variable domain (remainder filled in from reference TRBV25-1 and TRBJ1-6): EADIYQTPRYLVIGTGKKITLECSQTMGHDKMYWYQQDPGMELHLIHYSYGVNSTEKGDLSSESTVSRIRTEHFPLTLESARPSHTSQYLCASSGQGTGTVPLHFGNGTRLTVT.

The rearrangement links TRBV4-2 to TRBJ1-1; no clear D. Germline values: CDR1 LGHNA, CDR2 YNFKEQ. Trimming cost V 3 bases and J 1 base, with 12 bases left between them. The CDR3 has 15 amino acids. The CDR3, as DNA: TGTGCCAGCAGCCAGCAGACGGACTCGAACACTGAAGCTTTCTTT. It specifies CASSQQTDSNTEAFF.

This chain links TRBV25-1 with TRBJ1-2; the D is unclear. The V and J ends lost 3 bases and 8 bases respectively, with 10 bases between them. CDR1 is MGHDK, CDR2 SYGVNS, per germline. This CDR3 has 12 amino acids. The chain's CDR3 is CASSDFPRGYTF. CDR3 sequence (DNA): TGTGCCAGCAGTGACTTCCCGCGGGGCTACACCTTC.

The chain couples TRBV30 to TRBJ2-3; TRBD2 matches at 11 bases. The CDR3 is 16 amino acids. Looked up from germline, CDR1 is GTSNPN and CDR2 is SVGIG (reference sequence). The trim removed 0 bases at V and 6 bases at J, leaving 8 bases unmatched. The CDR3 reads CAWSVLSSGGPDTQYF. In nucleotides, the CDR3 is TGTGCCTGGAGTGTACTATCTAGCGGGGGGCCTGATACGCAGTATTTT. Supplemented by reference TRBV30 and TRBJ2-3, the full variable domain reads SQTIHQWPATLVQPVGSPLSLECTVEGTSNPNLYWYRQAAGRGLQLLFYSVGIGQISSEVPQNLSASRPQDRQFILSSKKLLLSDSGFYLCAWSVLSSGGPDTQYFGPGTRLTVL.

The rearrangement uses TRBV29-1 and TRBJ1-2; the D is unclear. Germline CDR1 and CDR2: SQVTM and ANQGSEA. The CDR3 totals 14 residues. Trimming took 2 bases from V and 3 from J, leaving 13 bases between them. The CDR3: CSVERRSAHYGYTF. The CDR3 nucleotides are TGCAGCGTTGAAAGGAGGAGCGCTCACTATGGCTACACCTTC.

This sequence joins TRBV18 and TRBJ2-2; 9 bases agree with TRBD1. Trimming took 3 bases from V and 0 from J; bases not matched to a gene: 8. Germline CDR1 reads KGHSH; CDR2 reads LQKENI. This CDR3 region has 18 residues. The CDR3 sequence is CASSPYLRTGANTGELFF. DNA for the CDR3: TGTGCCAGCTCACCTTACTTAAGGACAGGGGCGAACACCGGGGAGCTGTTTTTT.